The clone carrying this TCR beta chain occurred a few times. The antigen is undetermined. The data are from a study of CD8 T cells in ankylosing spondylitis. Findings and caveats of the study: Seemingly characteristic of ankylosing spondylitis blood was a TCR beta motif consisting of roughly 8 highly homologous variants. A number of the motif variants had already been described in reactive arthritis synovial fluid and blood. Within peripheral blood, clones linked to disease were CD8+ and relatively rare.

For TCR beta, libraries came from quantitative 5'-RACE with molecular barcodes. TCRdb reanalysed the 5' RACE reads using MiXCR and keeps one entry per CDR3 protein. This sample has under 200,000 distinct CDR3 sequences, with around 8.9% found just once. In germline, CDR1 is SEHNR, CDR2 FQNEAQ (reference sequence). Between the trimmed V and J ends, which lost 1 base and 5 bases, there was a span of 14 bases. The CDR3 is 15 residues long. The V and J genes are TRBV7-9 and TRBJ1-2; tentative D call: TRBD1 (6 bases). Source material: blood, either unsorted or a sorted T cell fraction (not recorded which). The clonotype comes from a female donor with ankylosing spondylitis or in good health (not recorded which). CDR3 nucleotide sequence: TGTGCCAGCAGCTTAGAGGGGGACGAGGGTTATGGCTACACCTTC. Its translation: CASSLEGDEGYGYTF. The whole variable domain, filled in from reference TRBV7-9 and TRBJ1-2, reads DTGVSQNPRHKITKRGQNVTFRCDPISEHNRLYWYRQTLGQGPEFLTYFQNEAQLEKSRLLSDRFSAERPKGSFSTLEIQRTEQGDSAMYLCASSLEGDEGYGYTFGSGTRLTVV.